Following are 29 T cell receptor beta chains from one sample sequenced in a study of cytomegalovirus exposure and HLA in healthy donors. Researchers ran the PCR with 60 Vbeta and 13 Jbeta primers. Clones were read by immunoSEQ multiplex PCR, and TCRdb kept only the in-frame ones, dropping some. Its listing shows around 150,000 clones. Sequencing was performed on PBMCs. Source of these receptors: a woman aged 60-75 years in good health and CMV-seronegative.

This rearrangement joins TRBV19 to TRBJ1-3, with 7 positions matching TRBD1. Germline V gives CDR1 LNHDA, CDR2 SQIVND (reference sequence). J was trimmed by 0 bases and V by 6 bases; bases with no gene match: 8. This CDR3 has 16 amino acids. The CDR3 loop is CASRDNRGDSGNTIYF. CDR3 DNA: TGTGCCAGTAGGGATAACAGGGGCGACTCTGGAAACACCATATATTTT. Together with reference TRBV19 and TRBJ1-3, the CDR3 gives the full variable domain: DGGITQSPKYLFRKEGQNVTLSCEQNLNHDAMYWYRQDPGQGLRLIYYSQIVNDFQKGDIAEGYSVSREKKESFPLTVTSAQKNPTAFYLCASRDNRGDSGNTIYFGEGSWLTVV.

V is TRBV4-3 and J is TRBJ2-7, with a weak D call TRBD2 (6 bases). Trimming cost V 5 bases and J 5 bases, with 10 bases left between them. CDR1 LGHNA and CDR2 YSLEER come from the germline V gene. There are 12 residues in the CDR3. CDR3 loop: CASSFGGDEQYF. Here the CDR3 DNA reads TGCGCCAGCAGCTTTGGAGGGGACGAGCAGTACTTC.

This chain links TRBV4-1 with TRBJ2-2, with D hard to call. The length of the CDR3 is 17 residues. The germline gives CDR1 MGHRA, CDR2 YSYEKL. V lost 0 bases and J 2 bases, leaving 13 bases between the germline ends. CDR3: CASSQDLVQRNTGELFF. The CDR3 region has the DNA TGCGCCAGCAGCCAAGATCTGGTACAGAGAAACACCGGGGAGCTGTTTTTT.

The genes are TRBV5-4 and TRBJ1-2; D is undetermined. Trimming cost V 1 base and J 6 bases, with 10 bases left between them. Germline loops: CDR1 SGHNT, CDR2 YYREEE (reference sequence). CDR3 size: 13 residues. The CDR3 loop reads CASSLTHEDGYTF. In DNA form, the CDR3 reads TGTGCCAGCAGCTTGACCCACGAGGATGGCTACACCTTC. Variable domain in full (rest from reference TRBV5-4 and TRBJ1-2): ETGVTQSPTHLIKTRGQQVTLRCSSQSGHNTVSWYQQALGQGPQFIFQYYREEENGRGNFPPRFSGLQFPNYSSELNVNALELDDSALYLCASSLTHEDGYTFGSGTRLTVV.

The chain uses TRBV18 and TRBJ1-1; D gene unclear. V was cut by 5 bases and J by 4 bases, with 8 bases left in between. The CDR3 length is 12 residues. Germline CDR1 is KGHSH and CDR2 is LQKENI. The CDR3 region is CASSERSTEAFF. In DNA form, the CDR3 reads TGTGCCAGCTCAGAAAGGAGCACTGAAGCTTTCTTT.

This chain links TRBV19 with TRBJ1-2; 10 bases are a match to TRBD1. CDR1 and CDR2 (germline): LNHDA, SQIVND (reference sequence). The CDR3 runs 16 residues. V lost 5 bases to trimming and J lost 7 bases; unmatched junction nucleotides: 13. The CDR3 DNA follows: TGTGCCAGTAGTGGGGACAGGGGTTATTCGGTCGGTGGCTACACCTTC. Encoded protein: CASSGDRGYSVGGYTF.

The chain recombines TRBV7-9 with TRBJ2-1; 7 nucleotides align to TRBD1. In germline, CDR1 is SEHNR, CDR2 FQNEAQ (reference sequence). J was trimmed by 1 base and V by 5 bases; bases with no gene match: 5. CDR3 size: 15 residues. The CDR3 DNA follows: TGTGCCAGCAGCCATACAGGGGTTTCCTACAATGAGCAGTTCTTC. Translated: CASSHTGVSYNEQFF.

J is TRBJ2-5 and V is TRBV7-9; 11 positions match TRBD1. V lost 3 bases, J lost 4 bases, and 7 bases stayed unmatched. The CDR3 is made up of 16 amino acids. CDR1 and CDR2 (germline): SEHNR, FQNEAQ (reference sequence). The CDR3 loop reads CASSFTDRGLGETQYF. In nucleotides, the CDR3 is TGTGCCAGCAGCTTTACGGACAGGGGGCTAGGAGAGACCCAGTACTTC.

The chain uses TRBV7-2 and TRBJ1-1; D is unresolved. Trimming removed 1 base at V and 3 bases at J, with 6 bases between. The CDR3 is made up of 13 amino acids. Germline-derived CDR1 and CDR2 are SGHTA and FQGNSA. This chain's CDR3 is CASSLVQDTEAFF. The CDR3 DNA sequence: TGTGCCAGCAGCTTAGTTCAGGACACTGAAGCTTTCTTT.

The CDR3 here is CASSTGRNTEAFF. CDR3 nucleotides: TGTGCCAGCTCAACAGGGCGGAACACTGAAGCTTTCTTT. This chain connects TRBV18 to TRBJ1-1, with a weak D call TRBD1 (6 bases). V lost 5 bases to trimming and J lost 1 base, with 8 bases between them. The germline CDR1 and CDR2 sequences are KGHSH and LQKENI. The length of the CDR3 is 13 residues.

CDR3 coding DNA: TGTGCCAGCAGGGGGACAGGGTATAATTCACCCCTCCACTTT. Encoded protein: CASRGTGYNSPLHF. The chain carries TRBV6-4 and TRBJ1-6, with 9 bases matching TRBD1. This CDR3 has 14 residues. Germline V gene sequence: CDR1 MRHNA, CDR2 SNTAGT. With 6 bases clipped from V and 4 bases from J, the junction kept 1 base outside the gene matches.

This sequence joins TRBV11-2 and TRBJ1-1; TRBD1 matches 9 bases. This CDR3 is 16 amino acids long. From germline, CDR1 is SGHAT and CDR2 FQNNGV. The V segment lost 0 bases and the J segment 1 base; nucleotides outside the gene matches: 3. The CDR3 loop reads CASSLERTGANTEAFF. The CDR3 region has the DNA TGTGCCAGCAGCTTAGAACGGACAGGGGCGAACACTGAAGCTTTCTTT.

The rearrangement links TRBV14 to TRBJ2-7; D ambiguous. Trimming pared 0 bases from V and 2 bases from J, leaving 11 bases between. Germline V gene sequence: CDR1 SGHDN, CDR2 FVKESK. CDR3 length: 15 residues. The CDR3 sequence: CASSQDMAGAYEQYF. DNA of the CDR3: TGTGCCAGCAGCCAAGATATGGCCGGAGCCTACGAGCAGTACTTC.

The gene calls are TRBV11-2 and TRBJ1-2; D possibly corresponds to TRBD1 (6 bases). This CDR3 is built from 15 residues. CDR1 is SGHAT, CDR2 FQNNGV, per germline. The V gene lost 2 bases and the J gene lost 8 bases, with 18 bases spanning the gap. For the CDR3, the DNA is TGTGCCAGCAGCTTAACCGGGACAATCACTGGAGGCTACACCTTC. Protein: CASSLTGTITGGYTF.

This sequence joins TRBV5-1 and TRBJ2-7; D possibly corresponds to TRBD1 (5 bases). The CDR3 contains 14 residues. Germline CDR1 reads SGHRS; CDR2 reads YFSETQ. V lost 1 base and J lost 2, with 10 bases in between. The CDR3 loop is CASSLWGITYEQYF. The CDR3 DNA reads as TGCGCCAGCAGCTTGTGGGGCATAACCTACGAGCAGTACTTC. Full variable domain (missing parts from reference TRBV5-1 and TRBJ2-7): KAGVTQTPRYLIKTRGQQVTLSCSPISGHRSVSWYQQTPGQGLQFLFEYFSETQRNKGNFPGRFSGRQFSNSRSEMNVSTLELGDSALYLCASSLWGITYEQYFGPGTRLTVT.

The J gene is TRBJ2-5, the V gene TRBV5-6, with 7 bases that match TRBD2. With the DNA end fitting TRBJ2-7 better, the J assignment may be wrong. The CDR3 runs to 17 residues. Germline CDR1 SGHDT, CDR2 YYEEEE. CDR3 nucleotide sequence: TGTGCCAGCAGCCTGGGCGGTGATAGCGGGCTGGCCTACGAGCAGTACTTC. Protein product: CASSLGGDSGLAYEQYF.

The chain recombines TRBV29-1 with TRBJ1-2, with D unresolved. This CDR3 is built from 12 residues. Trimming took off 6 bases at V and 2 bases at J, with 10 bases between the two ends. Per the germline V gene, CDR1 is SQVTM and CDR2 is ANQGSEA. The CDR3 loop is CSVRGENYGYTF. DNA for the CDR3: TGCAGCGTGCGGGGAGAGAACTATGGCTACACCTTC.

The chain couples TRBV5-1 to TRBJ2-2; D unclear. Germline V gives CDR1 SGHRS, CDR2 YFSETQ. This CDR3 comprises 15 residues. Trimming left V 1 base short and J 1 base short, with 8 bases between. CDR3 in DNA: TGCGCCAGCAGCTTGTGGTCAGAGAACACCGGGGAGCTGTTTTTT. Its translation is CASSLWSENTGELFF. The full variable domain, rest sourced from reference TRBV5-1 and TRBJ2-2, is KAGVTQTPRYLIKTRGQQVTLSCSPISGHRSVSWYQQTPGQGLQFLFEYFSETQRNKGNFPGRFSGRQFSNSRSEMNVSTLELGDSALYLCASSLWSENTGELFFGEGSRLTVL.

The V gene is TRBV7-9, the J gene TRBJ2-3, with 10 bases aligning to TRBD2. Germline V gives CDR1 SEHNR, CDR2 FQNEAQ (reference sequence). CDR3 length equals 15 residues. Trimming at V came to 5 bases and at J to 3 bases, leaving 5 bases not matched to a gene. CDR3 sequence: CASSPLAGSTDTQYF. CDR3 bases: TGTGCCAGCAGCCCACTAGCGGGGTCGACAGATACGCAGTATTTT.

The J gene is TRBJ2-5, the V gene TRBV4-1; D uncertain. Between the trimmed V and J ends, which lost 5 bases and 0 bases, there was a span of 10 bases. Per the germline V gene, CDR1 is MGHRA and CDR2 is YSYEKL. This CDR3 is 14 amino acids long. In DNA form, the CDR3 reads TGCGCCAGCAGCACCCAGATGTACCAAGAGACCCAGTACTTC. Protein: CASSTQMYQETQYF.

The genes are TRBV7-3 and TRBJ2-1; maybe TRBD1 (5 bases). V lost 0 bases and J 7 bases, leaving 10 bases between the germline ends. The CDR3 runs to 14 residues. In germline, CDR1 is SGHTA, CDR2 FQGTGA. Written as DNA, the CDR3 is TGTGCCAGCAGCTTAACCAAAGACAGAAATGAGCAGTTCTTC. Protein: CASSLTKDRNEQFF.

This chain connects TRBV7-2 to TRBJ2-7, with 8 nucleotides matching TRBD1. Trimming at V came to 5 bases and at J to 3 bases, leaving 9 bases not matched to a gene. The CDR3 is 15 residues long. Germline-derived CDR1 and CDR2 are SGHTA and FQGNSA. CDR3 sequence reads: CASSMMQGAVYEQYF. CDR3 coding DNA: TGTGCCAGCAGCATGATGCAGGGGGCAGTCTACGAGCAGTACTTC.

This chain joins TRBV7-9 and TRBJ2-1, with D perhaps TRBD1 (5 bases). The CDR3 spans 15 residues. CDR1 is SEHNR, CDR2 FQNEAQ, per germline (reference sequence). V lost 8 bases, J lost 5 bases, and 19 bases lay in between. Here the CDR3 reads CASLPLGQGDNEQFF. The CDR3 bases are TGTGCCAGCCTACCGCTGGGGCAGGGTGACAATGAGCAGTTCTTC.

In nucleotides, the CDR3 is TGTGCCAGCAGTTACTCACAGGCGGCTGGAAACACCATATATTTT. Protein product: CASSYSQAAGNTIYF. This chain joins TRBV6-5 and TRBJ1-3; D perhaps matches TRBD1 (5 bases). The CDR3 extends over 15 amino acids. Trimming cost V 0 bases and J 2 bases, with 8 bases left between them. Germline V CDR1 and CDR2: MNHEY, SVGAGI.

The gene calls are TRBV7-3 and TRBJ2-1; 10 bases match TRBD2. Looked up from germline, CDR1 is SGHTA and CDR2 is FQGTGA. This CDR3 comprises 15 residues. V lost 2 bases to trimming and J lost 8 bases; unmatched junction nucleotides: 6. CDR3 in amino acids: CASSLSPSGSYEQFF. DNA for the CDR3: TGTGCCAGCAGCTTATCTCCTAGCGGGAGCTATGAGCAGTTCTTC.

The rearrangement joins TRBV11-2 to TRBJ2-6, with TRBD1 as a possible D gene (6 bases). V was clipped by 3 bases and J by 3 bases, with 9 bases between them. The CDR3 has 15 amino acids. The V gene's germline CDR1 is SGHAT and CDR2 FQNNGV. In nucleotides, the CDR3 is TGTGCCAGCAGCTTCCACAGGGTTGGGGCCAACGTCCTGACTTTC. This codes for CASSFHRVGANVLTF.

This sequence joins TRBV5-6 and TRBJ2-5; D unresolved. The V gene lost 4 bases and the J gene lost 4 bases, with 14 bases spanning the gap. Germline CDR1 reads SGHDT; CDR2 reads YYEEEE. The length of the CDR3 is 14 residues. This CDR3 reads CASSAPNLGETQYF. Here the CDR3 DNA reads TGTGCCAGCAGCGCCCCTAACCTAGGAGAGACCCAGTACTTC.

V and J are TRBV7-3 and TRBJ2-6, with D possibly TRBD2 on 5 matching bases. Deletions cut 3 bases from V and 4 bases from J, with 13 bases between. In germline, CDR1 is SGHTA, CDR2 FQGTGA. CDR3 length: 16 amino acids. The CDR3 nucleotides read TGTGCCAGCAGCTTTACGAGGGCACAAGGGGCCAACGTCCTGACTTTC. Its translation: CASSFTRAQGANVLTF.

The CDR3 spells CASSQGEYQPQHF. The CDR3, as DNA: TGTGCCAGCAGCCAGGGAGAGTATCAGCCCCAGCATTTT. The chain employs TRBV14 and TRBJ1-5, with D uncertain. The CDR3 runs to 13 residues. CDR1 SGHDN and CDR2 FVKESK come from the germline V gene. V lost 3 bases to trimming and J lost 5 bases, with 8 bases between them.